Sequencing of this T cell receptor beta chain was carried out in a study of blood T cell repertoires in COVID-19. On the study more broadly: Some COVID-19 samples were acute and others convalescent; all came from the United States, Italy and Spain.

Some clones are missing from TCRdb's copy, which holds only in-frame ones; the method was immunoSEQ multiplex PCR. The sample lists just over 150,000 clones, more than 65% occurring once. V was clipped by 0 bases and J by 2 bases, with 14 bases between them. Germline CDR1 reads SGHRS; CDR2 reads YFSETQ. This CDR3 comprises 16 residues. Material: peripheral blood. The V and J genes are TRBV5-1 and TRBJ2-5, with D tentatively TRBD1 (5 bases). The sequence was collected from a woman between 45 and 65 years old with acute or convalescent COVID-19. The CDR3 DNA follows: TGCGCCAGCAGCTTGGAGGGGCAGGGCCCGCAAGAGACCCAGTACTTC. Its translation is CASSLEGQGPQETQYF.